A single sample gave rise to the 9 T cell receptor beta chains below, sequenced in a study of blood T cells in healthy people across ages. Then a second PCR, running about 6 to 12 cycles, was carried out with a sample-barcoded 5' primer and a J-beta primer mix. Via MiXCR, TCRdb re-called the 5' RACE reads, giving one row per CDR3 protein. Of some 710,000 distinct CDR3 sequences detected, about a fifth appear once; the ten largest clones hold about 20%. Material for sequencing was blood. The source of these receptors is an older man in good health.

The chain employs TRBV14 and TRBJ1-1, with D hard to call. This CDR3 comprises 13 residues. The ends were cut back, 0 bases at V and 10 bases at J, with 12 bases in the middle. Germline lookup yields CDR1 SGHDN and CDR2 FVKESK. The DNA of the CDR3 is TGTGCCAGCAGCCAAGAGTTACACCGTGGAGCTTTCTTT. This codes for CASSQELHRGAFF.

This clonotype was seen a handful of times. A much larger clone differs from this one at a single base, so this may be a read error. The chain joins TRBV5-1 to TRBJ2-5; no reliable D call. The better agreement between TRBJ2-7 and the DNA end casts doubt on the J call. Germline assignment: CDR1 SGHRS and CDR2 YFSETQ. CDR3 length: 13 amino acids. CDR3 sequence (DNA): TGCGCCAGCGGCTTGGCTTCTCCCCACGAGCAGTACTTC. This encodes CASGLASPHEQYF.

The chain couples TRBV24-1 to TRBJ1-1; D is possibly TRBD1 (6 bases). This CDR3 is built from 14 residues. Germline loops: CDR1 KGHDR, CDR2 SFDVKD. Trimming removed 1 base from V and 10 bases from J, with 15 bases in between. The chain's CDR3 is CATSDFLRGGRAFF. Here the CDR3 DNA reads TGTGCCACCAGTGATTTCCTCAGGGGAGGGAGAGCTTTCTTT.

The chain combines TRBV7-9 with TRBJ2-7, with D perhaps matching TRBD1 (5 bases). Germline V CDR1 and CDR2: SEHNR, FQNEAQ (reference sequence). The V gene lost 5 bases and the J gene lost 5 bases, with 13 bases spanning the gap. This CDR3 contains 13 residues. The CDR3 loop reads CASSPGLGHEQYF. The CDR3 nucleotides read TGTGCCAGCAGCCCAGGGTTGGGGCACGAGCAGTACTTC.

The genes are TRBV12-3 or TRBV12-4 and TRBJ2-7, with 11 bases matching TRBD2. The J segment lost 6 bases and the V segment lost 7 bases, leaving 8 bases of the junction unmatched. This CDR3 contains 14 residues. The CDR3 bases are TGTGCCAGCACCTCGAGACTAGCGGGGACCGAGCAGTACTTC. This translates into CASTSRLAGTEQYF.

The chain is built from TRBV12-3 or TRBV12-4 and TRBJ2-2; either TRBD1 or TRBD2 may supply D (5 bases each). The CDR3 is 14 amino acids. V shed 2 bases and J shed 5 bases, with 9 bases lying between them. CDR3 bases: TGTGCCAGCAGTTTAATGTGGGGGACCGGGGAGCTGTTTTTT. Its translation: CASSLMWGTGELFF.

The V and J genes are TRBV20-1 and TRBJ2-3, with D hard to call. The germline V and J ends were trimmed by 6 bases and 0 bases, with 16 bases remaining between them. This CDR3 is 15 amino acids long. CDR1 is DFQATT and CDR2 is SNEGSKA in the germline V gene (reference sequence). As DNA, the CDR3 is TGCAGTGCCAACCTCCCTCTGACTAGCACAGATACGCAGTATTTT. It yields the protein CSANLPLTSTDTQYF.

The chain couples TRBV7-2 to TRBJ1-2; 11 bases agree with TRBD1. Trimming at V came to 5 bases and at J to 8 bases, leaving 10 bases not matched to a gene. The length of the CDR3 is 15 residues. The V gene's germline CDR1 is SGHTA and CDR2 FQGNSA. As DNA, the CDR3 is TGTGCCAGCAGCGCACAGGGACAGGGGGGGCGCGGCTACACCTTC. Translation: CASSAQGQGGRGYTF.

CDR3 nucleotides: TGCAGTGCTAGAGATTTGGCAGCCTACTACAATGAGCAGTTCTTC. Its translation: CSARDLAAYYNEQFF. V gene TRBV20-1 combines with J gene TRBJ2-1, with D hard to call. Germline assignment: CDR1 DFQATT and CDR2 SNEGSKA (reference sequence). The length of the CDR3 is 15 residues. Trimming cost V 0 bases and J 3 bases, with 12 bases left between them.